The rows below give T cell receptor beta chains drawn from one sample of a study of vaccination and CD4 T cells after COVID-19. Using its own MiXCR run on the PCR reads, TCRdb lists one record per CDR3 protein. This sample has about 13,000 distinct CDR3 sequences, with over 50% found just once. For these TCRs, the target antigens are not known. The sequenced sample was cultured CD4+ T cells from blood, obtained after SARS-CoV-2 vaccination. All receptors come from a human donor with COVID-19. Both conserved end residues are part of each CDR3. The D gene is left open where the match is weak. Size tells how often a clone was seen (once, few, many) or the class of an expanded clone, and some rows leave it out.

12	NA	NA	TRBV24-1	TRBJ1-2	CATSDLVYGYTF	TGTGCCACCAGTGACCTGGTCTATGGCTACACCTTC
15	NA	NA	TRBV7-2	TRBJ1-2	CASSLSAGDNYGYTF	TGTGCCAGCAGCTTAAGCGCGGGGGACAACTATGGCTACACCTTC
13	NA	NA	TRBV7-2	TRBJ1-6	CASSLGFTSPLHF	TGTGCCAGCAGCTTAGGGTTTACTTCACCCCTCCACTTT
15	NA	NA	TRBV7-2	TRBJ1-3	CASSPGPNSGNTIYF	TGTGCCAGCAGCCCCGGACCCAACTCTGGAAACACCATATATTTT
15	NA	NA	TRBV30	TRBJ1-5	CAWSEDGIANQPQHF	TGTGCCTGGAGTGAAGATGGAATCGCCAATCAGCCCCAGCATTTT
15	once	NA	TRBV7-2	TRBJ1-2	CASSRSSTGNYGYTF	TGTGCCAGCAGCCGATCGTCGACAGGCAACTATGGCTACACCTTC
14	NA	TRBD2	TRBV19	TRBJ2-2	CASSSGTFTGELFF	TGTGCCTCAAGCAGCGGGACTTTCACCGGGGAGCTGTTTTTT
12	NA	NA	TRBV30	TRBJ2-4	CAWSGDGYIQYF	TGTGCCTGGAGTGGGGACGGTTACATTCAGTACTTC
15	large	TRBD1	TRBV15	TRBJ2-1	CATSRGQGRGNEQFF	TGTGCCACCAGCAGAGGACAGGGAAGGGGCAATGAGCAGTTCTTC
11	NA	NA	TRBV6-5	TRBJ1-4	CASSYSGKLFF	TGTGCCAGCAGTTACTCGGGGAAACTGTTTTTT
14	NA	TRBD2	TRBV20-1	TRBJ2-7	CSAQSGGSSYEQYF	TGCAGTGCTCAAAGCGGGGGGAGCTCCTACGAGCAGTACTTC
14	NA	NA	TRBV20-1	TRBJ2-7	CSARKQGLPYEQYF	TGCAGTGCTAGAAAACAGGGATTGCCATACGAGCAGTACTTC
18	NA	TRBD1	TRBV6-5	TRBJ1-6	CASSYSLPGGKGNSPLHF	TGTGCCAGCAGTTACTCGTTGCCAGGGGGAAAGGGAAATTCACCCCTCCACTTT
15	NA	NA	TRBV7-2	TRBJ1-2	CASSSARGIADGYTF	TGTGCCAGCAGCTCAGCCCGAGGGATCGCGGATGGCTACACCTTC
15	NA	NA	TRBV10-1	TRBJ2-2	CASSESGVNTGELFF	TGCGCCAGCAGTGAGTCGGGGGTGAACACCGGGGAGCTGTTTTTT
14	NA	TRBD2	TRBV20-1	TRBJ2-7	CSATPTSIVYEQYF	TGCAGTGCTACTCCGACTAGCATCGTCTACGAGCAGTACTTC
14	NA	NA	TRBV7-9	TRBJ2-7	CASSFEGVSYEQYF	TGTGCCAGCAGCTTCGAGGGGGTAAGCTACGAGCAGTACTTC
18	NA	TRBD2	TRBV11-3	TRBJ2-7	CASSFSKGLAGGVYEQYF	TGTGCCAGCAGCTTCTCCAAAGGCCTAGCGGGGGGAGTATACGAGCAGTACTTC
15	NA	TRBD2	TRBV11-3	TRBJ2-7	CASSPIAGGHYEQYF	TGTGCCAGCAGCCCAATAGCGGGGGGGCACTACGAGCAGTACTTC
13	medium-sized	NA	TRBV12-3/TRBV12-4	TRBJ1-5	CASRRINGGSQHF	TGTGCCAGCAGGAGGATAAACGGGGGATCCCAGCATTTT
16	few	TRBD2	TRBV28	TRBJ2-7	CASSPPRGTSGGALYF	TGTGCCAGCAGTCCCCCCAGAGGGACTAGCGGGGGGGCCCTGTACTTC
15	NA	TRBD1	TRBV5-1	TRBJ2-1	CASSAQGVRYNEQFF	TGCGCCAGCAGCGCGCAGGGGGTGAGGTACAATGAGCAGTTCTTC
13	few	TRBD1	TRBV20-1	TRBJ2-5	CSARATGRETQYF	TGCAGTGCTAGAGCGACAGGGCGAGAGACCCAGTACTTC
14	NA	NA	TRBV7-2	TRBJ2-7	CASQAWGRTYEQYF	TGTGCCAGCCAGGCCTGGGGCAGAACCTACGAGCAGTACTTC
14	NA	NA	TRBV5-4	TRBJ2-1	CASSLVRTTHEQFF	TGTGCCAGCAGCTTGGTCCGGACCACTCATGAGCAGTTCTTC
14	NA	TRBD1	TRBV19	TRBJ2-7	CASSDRGATYEQYF	TGTGCCAGTAGCGACAGGGGCGCCACCTACGAGCAGTACTTC
15	NA	TRBD2	TRBV7-9	TRBJ2-3	CASSPRGVSTDTQYF	TGTGCCAGCAGCCCCCGGGGGGTGAGCACAGATACGCAGTATTTT
12	NA	NA	TRBV30	TRBJ1-5	CAWGGNNQPQHF	TGTGCCTGGGGGGGGAACAATCAGCCCCAGCATTTT